The rows below give T cell receptor beta chains drawn from one sample of a study of blood T cells in healthy people across ages. TCRdb processed the 5' RACE reads anew with MiXCR; each CDR3 protein has one entry. Among some 1,800,000 distinct CDR3 sequences listed, 35% to 50% were seen once. The sequenced material came from blood. These receptors all stem from a human donor in good health. The CDR3 runs from the conserved cysteine through the conserved F or W. D genes are given only for firm matches. Expanded clones get a size class; other rows say once, few or many, or leave the size out.

cdr3_aa	cdr3_nt	clone_size	v_call	j_call	d_call
CASSGRQGTNEKLFF	TGTGCCAGCAGCGGAAGACAGGGGACTAATGAAAAACTGTTTTTT	.	TRBV11-3	TRBJ1-4	TRBD1
CASRNTATNEKLFF	TGTGCCAGCAGAAACACGGCAACTAATGAAAAACTGTTTTTT	few	TRBV4-2	TRBJ1-4	.
CASSYSGVFSNYGYTF	TGTGCCAGCAGTTACTCCGGGGTGTTCTCGAACTATGGCTACACCTTC	.	TRBV6-2/TRBV6-3	TRBJ1-2	.
CASTDLQTGSYEQYF	TGTGCCAGCACCGATTTGCAGACAGGCTCCTACGAGCAGTACTTC	.	TRBV6-6	TRBJ2-7	.
CAWSDTGEPGQGSGYTF	TGTGCCTGGAGTGATACTGGGGAACCGGGACAGGGAAGTGGCTACACCTTC	few	TRBV30	TRBJ1-2	TRBD1
CASSFSQAQGTQYF	TGTGCCAGCAGCTTCTCACAGGCGCAGGGGACCCAGTACTTC	.	TRBV11-3	TRBJ2-5	.
CASSQDLRSRGGEKLFF	TGTGCCAGCAGCCAAGATCTCAGGTCCCGCGGGGGTGAAAAACTGTTTTTT	few	TRBV4-2	TRBJ1-4	.
CASNRMVGEPQHF	TGTGCCAGCAACCGGATGGTAGGCGAGCCCCAGCATTTT	.	TRBV2	TRBJ1-5	.
CASSYSLVVETQYF	TGTGCCAGCAGTTACTCTCTAGTAGTAGAGACCCAGTACTTC	.	TRBV6-2/TRBV6-3	TRBJ2-5	.
CASSYSSNRNQPQHF	TGTGCCAGCAGTTACTCGAGTAACCGCAATCAGCCCCAGCATTTT	.	TRBV6-2/TRBV6-3	TRBJ1-5	.
CASTSWDTRGASSEQYF	TGTGCCAGCACTTCGTGGGACACCCGGGGCGCGTCTTCCGAGCAGTACTTC	few	TRBV5-6	TRBJ2-7	.
CASSLGAGQSSYNEQFF	TGCGCCAGCAGCTTGGGTGCGGGACAGAGCTCCTACAATGAGCAGTTCTTC	few	TRBV5-1	TRBJ2-1	.
CASSKFRNQENGYTF	TGTGCCAGCAGCAAGTTCAGAAACCAGGAGAATGGCTACACCTTC	.	TRBV21-1	TRBJ1-2	.
CASGTTNYGYTF	TGTGCCAGTGGGACTACTAACTATGGCTACACCTTC	.	TRBV2	TRBJ1-2	.
CASSPTQGSYEQYF	TGTGCCAGCAGCCCGACACAGGGAAGCTACGAGCAGTACTTC	few	TRBV7-3	TRBJ2-7	.
CASSQSPGVGANVLTF	TGTGCCAGCAGCCAAAGTCCCGGGGTTGGGGCCAACGTCCTGACTTTC	.	TRBV3-1	TRBJ2-6	.
CSGRQGTNEKLFF	TGCAGTGGGAGACAGGGTACTAATGAAAAACTGTTTTTT	few	TRBV20-1	TRBJ1-4	TRBD1
CASSYPRLAGGPETQYF	TGTGCCAGCAGTTACCCTCGACTAGCGGGGGGGCCGGAGACCCAGTACTTC	.	TRBV6-2/TRBV6-3	TRBJ2-5	TRBD2
CASSIIGARLGANVLTF	TGTGCCAGTAGTATTATAGGAGCGCGGCTCGGGGCCAACGTCCTGACTTTC	.	TRBV19	TRBJ2-6	.
CTSSLVGGFEEKLFF	TGTACCAGCAGCTTAGTGGGGGGGTTTGAAGAAAAACTGTTTTTT	.	TRBV7-2	TRBJ1-4	.
CASSEGYAGDTQYF	TGCGCCAGCAGTGAAGGGTACGCGGGGGATACGCAGTATTTT	.	TRBV6-1	TRBJ2-3	.
CASSETIGNQPQHF	TGCGCCAGCAGCGAGACAATCGGCAATCAGCCCCAGCATTTT	few	TRBV5-1	TRBJ1-5	.
CASSSSGLSNSPLHF	TGTGCCAGCAGTTCATCTGGGTTATCGAATTCACCCCTCCACTTT	.	TRBV12-3/TRBV12-4	TRBJ1-6	.
CASSLRGLAGGRQETQYF	TGTGCCAGCAGCTTAAGGGGACTAGCGGGGGGCCGCCAAGAGACCCAGTACTTC	.	TRBV7-2	TRBJ2-5	TRBD2
CASSPRQANSPLHF	TGTGCCAGCAGCCCCCGACAGGCTAATTCACCCCTCCACTTT	.	TRBV3-1	TRBJ1-6	.
CASSPDSDSNQPQHF	TGTGCCAGCAGCCCAGACAGTGATAGCAATCAGCCCCAGCATTTT	.	TRBV5-5	TRBJ1-5	.
CASSLVFSSYNEQFF	TGTGCCAGCAGCTTAGTTTTTAGCTCCTACAATGAGCAGTTCTTC	.	TRBV5-5	TRBJ2-1	.
CSVGGGLGYTF	TGCAGCGTTGGGGGGGGCCTTGGCTACACCTTC	few	TRBV29-1	TRBJ1-2	.
CASSLAWGNQPQHF	TGCGCCAGCAGCTTGGCCTGGGGCAATCAGCCCCAGCATTTT	few	TRBV5-1	TRBJ1-5	.
CSVPGLAATLEETQYF	TGCAGTGTTCCGGGACTAGCGGCCACCCTGGAAGAGACCCAGTACTTC	.	TRBV20-1	TRBJ2-5	TRBD2
CASRITGDPYTEAFF	TGTGCCAGTAGGATCACGGGCGACCCCTACACTGAAGCTTTCTTT	once	TRBV19	TRBJ1-1	.
CASSSIAGAKNIQYF	TGTGCCAGCAGCTCTATTGCAGGGGCCAAAAACATTCAGTACTTC	.	TRBV6-2/TRBV6-3	TRBJ2-4	.
CASSHSLAGDNEQFF	TGTGCCAGCAGCCATTCCCTAGCGGGAGACAATGAGCAGTTCTTC	.	TRBV3-1	TRBJ2-1	TRBD2
CASSPGGTSNTEAFF	TGCGCCAGCAGCCCCGGCGGGACAAGTAACACTGAAGCTTTCTTT	few	TRBV5-1	TRBJ1-1	.
CSARGYRDRPYNEQFF	TGCAGTGCTAGAGGTTATCGTGACAGACCCTACAATGAGCAGTTCTTC	few	TRBV20-1	TRBJ2-1	.
CASSVAPSGGADEQFF	TGTGCCAGCAGCGTAGCTCCTAGCGGGGGGGCCGATGAGCAGTTCTTC	.	TRBV9	TRBJ2-1	TRBD2
CSARDLGTGVNYGYTF	TGCAGTGCTAGAGATCTGGGGACAGGGGTTAACTATGGCTACACCTTC	.	TRBV20-1	TRBJ1-2	TRBD1